This is a list of T cell receptor beta chains from one sample in a study of beta chain features in type 1 diabetes. Libraries were prepared by immunoSEQ multiplex PCR; TCRdb keeps only in-frame clonotypes and omits some of them. The sample lists around 360,000 clones, 10% to 15% occurring once. Source material: naive CD4+ T cells from blood. Receptor source: a woman younger than 35 with type 1 diabetes. The CDR3 runs from the conserved cysteine through the conserved F or W. Fields, in order: CDR3 DNA, CDR3 protein, clone size, V gene, J gene, D gene. A D gene is named only where the DNA matches it firmly. Size tells how often a clone was seen (once, few, many) or the class of an expanded clone, and some rows leave it out.

cdr3_nt: TGCGCCAGCAGCCCAGGGTCAGTACAGGGGGCTTCCGGGGAGCTGTTTTTT
cdr3_aa: CASSPGSVQGASGELFF
clone_size: -
v_call: TRBV4-1
j_call: TRBJ2-2
d_call: TRBD1

cdr3_nt: TGTGCCAGCAGCGTGGCTAGCGGGGGGGCGGGTAATGAGCAGTTCTTC
cdr3_aa: CASSVASGGAGNEQFF
clone_size: few
v_call: TRBV9
j_call: TRBJ2-1
d_call: TRBD2

cdr3_nt: TGTGCCAGCAGCTTAGAGGCTAGCGGCTACAATGAGCAGTTCTTC
cdr3_aa: CASSLEASGYNEQFF
clone_size: few
v_call: TRBV7-2
j_call: TRBJ2-1
d_call: TRBD2

cdr3_nt: TGTGCCAGCAGCTTAGGATATATCGGCGGGGAGCTGTTTTTT
cdr3_aa: CASSLGYIGGELFF
clone_size: few
v_call: TRBV7-2
j_call: TRBJ2-2
d_call: -

cdr3_nt: TGTGCCAGCAGCCTTGCAGGGACTCTTTACAATGAGCAGTTCTTC
cdr3_aa: CASSLAGTLYNEQFF
clone_size: few
v_call: TRBV11-2
j_call: TRBJ2-1
d_call: -

cdr3_nt: TGTGCCAGCAGCGCAGGGGTTGGCACTGAAGCTTTCTTT
cdr3_aa: CASSAGVGTEAFF
clone_size: -
v_call: TRBV9
j_call: TRBJ1-1
d_call: -

cdr3_nt: TGTGCCAGCAGTTTCCGGGACAGGGGTTTGTTAAATAATTCACCCCTCCACTTT
cdr3_aa: CASSFRDRGLLNNSPLHF
clone_size: -
v_call: TRBV27
j_call: TRBJ1-6
d_call: TRBD1

cdr3_nt: TGTGCCAGTAGCGTAGGACTAGCGGGATTTGGCAATGAGCAGTTCTTC
cdr3_aa: CASSVGLAGFGNEQFF
clone_size: once
v_call: TRBV9
j_call: TRBJ2-1
d_call: TRBD2

cdr3_nt: TGTGCCAGCAGCCCCGGTAGGGAGAATACGCAGTATTTT
cdr3_aa: CASSPGRENTQYF
clone_size: few
v_call: TRBV7-2
j_call: TRBJ2-3
d_call: -

cdr3_nt: TGTGCCTGGACCATAGCGGGAGGGCCCACCGGGGAGCTGTTTTTT
cdr3_aa: CAWTIAGGPTGELFF
clone_size: few
v_call: TRBV30
j_call: TRBJ2-2
d_call: TRBD2

cdr3_nt: TGTGCCAGCAGCGTAGGCCCGGGACTCTACAATGAGCAGTTCTTC
cdr3_aa: CASSVGPGLYNEQFF
clone_size: few
v_call: TRBV9
j_call: TRBJ2-1
d_call: -

cdr3_nt: TGTGCCAGCAGCGTATCAGGGTATATCCCCGGAAACACCATATATTTT
cdr3_aa: CASSVSGYIPGNTIYF
clone_size: few
v_call: TRBV9
j_call: TRBJ1-3
d_call: -

cdr3_nt: TGCGCCAGCAGCGGTTCCGGGACAAGCAAAGAGACCCAGTACTTC
cdr3_aa: CASSGSGTSKETQYF
clone_size: few
v_call: TRBV5-1
j_call: TRBJ2-5
d_call: -

cdr3_nt: TGTGCCAGCTCACCACGGGGAGTGGCGGAGGGAGAGCAGTACTTC
cdr3_aa: CASSPRGVAEGEQYF
clone_size: -
v_call: TRBV18
j_call: TRBJ2-7
d_call: -

cdr3_nt: TGCAGTGCTAGCGGGGTCGTGAGGCAGTATTTT
cdr3_aa: CSASGVVRQYF
clone_size: -
v_call: TRBV20-1
j_call: TRBJ2-3
d_call: -

cdr3_nt: TGCGCCAGTACCTCGGGAGGGGAGGGGACTGAAGCTTTCTTT
cdr3_aa: CASTSGGEGTEAFF
clone_size: -
v_call: TRBV5-1
j_call: TRBJ1-1
d_call: -

cdr3_nt: TGTGCCAGCAGCTTGCTTTCTGGGGGCGATAATTCACCCCTCCACTTT
cdr3_aa: CASSLLSGGDNSPLHF
clone_size: -
v_call: TRBV5-5
j_call: TRBJ1-6
d_call: -

cdr3_nt: TGCAGCGCATGGGACTACCCCAGTGAGCAGTTCTTC
cdr3_aa: CSAWDYPSEQFF
clone_size: few
v_call: TRBV29-1
j_call: TRBJ2-1
d_call: TRBD2

cdr3_nt: TGCGCCAGCAGCGCGACACCCTACACAGATACGCAGTATTTT
cdr3_aa: CASSATPYTDTQYF
clone_size: few
v_call: TRBV5-1
j_call: TRBJ2-3
d_call: -

cdr3_nt: TGTGCCAGCAGCGTAGGACTGAGTGATTCACCCCTCCACTTT
cdr3_aa: CASSVGLSDSPLHF
clone_size: few
v_call: TRBV9
j_call: TRBJ1-6
d_call: -

cdr3_nt: TGTGCCAGCAGCGTAGAGCCCGGCGTGGGCAGCTCACCCCTCCACTTT
cdr3_aa: CASSVEPGVGSSPLHF
clone_size: few
v_call: TRBV9
j_call: TRBJ1-6
d_call: -

cdr3_nt: TGTGCCAGCAGCTTTAGCCCGCGGGCACCCCTCCACTTT
cdr3_aa: CASSFSPRAPLHF
clone_size: few
v_call: TRBV7-2
j_call: TRBJ1-6
d_call: -

cdr3_nt: TGTGCCAGCAGCTTCCCGCAAGAGACCCAGTACTTC
cdr3_aa: CASSFPQETQYF
clone_size: few
v_call: TRBV7-8
j_call: TRBJ2-5
d_call: -

cdr3_nt: TGTGCCAGCAGCCCGGGCGGGAAACAAGAGACCCAGTACTTC
cdr3_aa: CASSPGGKQETQYF
clone_size: few
v_call: TRBV28
j_call: TRBJ2-5
d_call: -

cdr3_nt: TGTGCCAGCAGGGGTCCCGGCCGGGGGAATGAGCAGTTCTTC
cdr3_aa: CASRGPGRGNEQFF
clone_size: -
v_call: TRBV6-6
j_call: TRBJ2-1
d_call: -

cdr3_nt: TGCGCCAGCAGCCAAGTATGGCGGGGTCCGAAAAACATTCAGTACTTC
cdr3_aa: CASSQVWRGPKNIQYF
clone_size: -
v_call: TRBV4-1
j_call: TRBJ2-4
d_call: -

cdr3_nt: TGTGCCCACGGTAACTATGGCTACACCTTC
cdr3_aa: CAHGNYGYTF
clone_size: -
v_call: TRBV28
j_call: TRBJ1-2
d_call: -

cdr3_nt: TGCGCCAGCAGCCAAGATCCTAACCCCTATGGCTACACCTTC
cdr3_aa: CASSQDPNPYGYTF
clone_size: few
v_call: TRBV4-1
j_call: TRBJ1-2
d_call: -

cdr3_nt: TGCGCCAGCAGCTGGGACAGGGGGAATGAGCAGTTCTTC
cdr3_aa: CASSWDRGNEQFF
clone_size: -
v_call: TRBV5-1
j_call: TRBJ2-1
d_call: TRBD1

cdr3_nt: TGTGCCAGCAGCCCTAACAGAGAGACCCAGTACTTC
cdr3_aa: CASSPNRETQYF
clone_size: -
v_call: TRBV7-2
j_call: TRBJ2-5
d_call: -

cdr3_nt: TGCGCCAGCAGCTTATGGCGGGAGGGCTACGAGCAGTACTTC
cdr3_aa: CASSLWREGYEQYF
clone_size: few
v_call: TRBV5-1
j_call: TRBJ2-7
d_call: TRBD2

cdr3_nt: TGTGCCAGCTCACCCGGGACTAGCGGCTCCTACGAGCAGTACTTC
cdr3_aa: CASSPGTSGSYEQYF
clone_size: few
v_call: TRBV18
j_call: TRBJ2-7
d_call: TRBD2

cdr3_nt: TGTGCCAGCAGCTTGGTGGGACAGACAGGACCCCAGCATTTT
cdr3_aa: CASSLVGQTGPQHF
clone_size: -
v_call: TRBV5-6
j_call: TRBJ1-5
d_call: TRBD1